The clone carrying this TCR beta chain was detected many times. The CDR3 is made up of 15 amino acids. With 2 bases removed from V and 4 bases from J, the gap between germline ends came to 14 bases. In germline, CDR1 is MDHEN, CDR2 SYDVKM. The entry originates in a study of early T cells in non-severe SARS-CoV-2 infection. The protocol attached unique molecular identifiers to individual cDNA molecules. TCRdb reanalysed the 5' RACE reads using MiXCR and keeps one entry per CDR3 protein. The sample includes approximately 63,000 distinct CDR3 sequences, about 6% of them seen just once. The material sequenced was whole blood, taken at baseline. This clonotype was sampled from an adult who was a healthcare worker with PCR-confirmed SARS-CoV-2 infection or an uninfected control (not recorded which). The V gene is TRBV28, the J gene TRBJ2-5, with D tentatively TRBD2 (5 bases). CDR3 nucleotides: TGTGCCAGCAGTTTAGGGCGAGGGTCCGGAGAGACCCAGTACTTC. Translated, it gives CASSLGRGSGETQYF.